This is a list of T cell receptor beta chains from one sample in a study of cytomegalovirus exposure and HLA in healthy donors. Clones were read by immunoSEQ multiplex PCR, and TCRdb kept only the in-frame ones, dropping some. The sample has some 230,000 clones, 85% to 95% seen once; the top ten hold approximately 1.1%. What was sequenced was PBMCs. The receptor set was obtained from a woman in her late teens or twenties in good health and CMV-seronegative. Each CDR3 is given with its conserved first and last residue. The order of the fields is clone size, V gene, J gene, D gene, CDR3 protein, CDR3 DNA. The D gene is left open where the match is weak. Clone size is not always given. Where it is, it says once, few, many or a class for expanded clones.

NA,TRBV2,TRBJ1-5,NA,CASSEGPVRNQPQHF,TGTGCCAGCAGTGAAGGTCCCGTCCGGAATCAGCCCCAGCATTTT
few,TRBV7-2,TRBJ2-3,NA,CASSPGQGRADTQYF,TGTGCCAGCAGTCCGGGCCAGGGAAGGGCAGATACGCAGTATTTT
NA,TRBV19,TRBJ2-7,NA,CASSIDRGFGEQYF,TGTGCCAGTAGTATAGATCGGGGATTCGGCGAGCAGTACTTC
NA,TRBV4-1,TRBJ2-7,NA,CASSQGTTGEVRTYEQYF,TGCGCCAGCAGCCAAGGCACGACAGGAGAAGTGAGAACCTACGAGCAGTACTTC
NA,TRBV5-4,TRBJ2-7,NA,CASSAQGSGLSYEQYF,TGTGCCAGCAGCGCTCAAGGAAGCGGTCTCTCCTACGAGCAGTACTTC
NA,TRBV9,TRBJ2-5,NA,CASSVEGGGSYQETQYF,TGTGCCAGCAGCGTAGAGGGTGGGGGCAGTTACCAAGAGACCCAGTACTTC
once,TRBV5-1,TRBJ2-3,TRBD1,CASSLQTGGTDTQYF,TGCGCCAGCAGCCTGCAGACAGGGGGCACAGATACGCAGTATTTT
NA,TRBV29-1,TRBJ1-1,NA,CSVLDRNTEAFF,TGCAGCGTTTTGGACAGGAACACTGAAGCTTTCTTT
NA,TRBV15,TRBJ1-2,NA,CATSVDRTYYGYTF,TGTGCCACCAGCGTCGACAGGACTTACTATGGCTACACCTTC
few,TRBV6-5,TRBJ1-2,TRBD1,CATRDRGYGYTF,TGTGCCACCCGGGACAGGGGTTATGGCTACACCTTC
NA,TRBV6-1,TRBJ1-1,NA,CASSVYEAWNTEAFF,TGTGCCAGCAGTGTGTATGAGGCCTGGAACACTGAAGCTTTCTTT
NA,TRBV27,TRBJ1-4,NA,CASSPTAGIPNEKLFF,TGTGCCAGCAGTCCAACCGCCGGGATTCCTAATGAAAAACTGTTTTTT
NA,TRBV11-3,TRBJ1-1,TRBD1,CASSLGDSRVAFF,TGTGCCAGCAGTCTCGGGGACAGTAGAGTAGCTTTCTTT
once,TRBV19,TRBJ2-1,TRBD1,CASSYRTGGDEQFF,TGTGCCAGTAGTTATAGGACAGGGGGCGATGAGCAGTTCTTC
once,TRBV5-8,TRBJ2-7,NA,CASSFTGRDTYEQYF,TGTGCCAGCAGCTTTACCGGGCGGGATACCTACGAGCAGTACTTC
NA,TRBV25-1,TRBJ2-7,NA,CASSQTSKGEQYF,TGTGCCAGCAGTCAGACGTCCAAGGGGGAGCAGTACTTC
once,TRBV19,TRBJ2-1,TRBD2,CASNPAGVSYNEQFF,TGTGCCAGTAACCCAGCGGGGGTTTCCTACAATGAGCAGTTCTTC
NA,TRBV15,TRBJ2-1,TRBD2,CATILRASGRNNEQFF,TGTGCCACCATTCTCAGGGCTAGCGGGAGGAACAATGAGCAGTTCTTC
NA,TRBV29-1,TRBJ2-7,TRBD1,CSVGSRGSTYEQYF,TGCAGCGTCGGGTCCAGGGGGTCGACCTACGAGCAGTACTTC
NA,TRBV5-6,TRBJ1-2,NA,CASSLAGIYTF,TGTGCCAGCAGCTTGGCCGGGATCTACACCTTC
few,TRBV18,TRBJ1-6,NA,CASSQAHGNSPLHF,TGTGCCAGCTCACAGGCCCACGGGAATTCACCCCTCCACTTT
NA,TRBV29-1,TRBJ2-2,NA,CSVMKAANTGELFF,TGCAGCGTAATGAAAGCGGCAAACACCGGGGAGCTGTTTTTT
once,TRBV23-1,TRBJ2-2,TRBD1,CASSQDGTGSSNTGELFF,TGCGCCAGCAGTCAAGACGGGACAGGGTCTTCGAACACCGGGGAGCTGTTTTTT
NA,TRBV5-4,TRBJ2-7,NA,CASSPLGGPSYEQYF,TGTGCCAGCAGCCCCCTGGGCGGGCCTTCCTACGAGCAGTACTTC
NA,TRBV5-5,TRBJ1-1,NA,CASSLMTSTEAFF,TGTGCCAGCAGCCTGATGACAAGCACTGAAGCTTTCTTT
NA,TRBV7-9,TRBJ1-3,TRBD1,CASSSTGQGSGNTIYF,TGTGCCAGCAGCTCCACTGGACAGGGCTCCGGAAACACCATATATTTT
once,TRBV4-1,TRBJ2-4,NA,CASSQGGDNIQYF,TGCGCCAGCAGCCAAGGGGGGGATAACATTCAGTACTTC
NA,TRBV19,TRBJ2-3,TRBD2,CASSSIAGNTDTQYF,TGTGCCAGTAGTTCCATAGCGGGTAACACAGATACGCAGTATTTT
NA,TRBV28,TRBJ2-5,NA,CASIGQGKLETQYF,TGTGCCAGCATTGGGCAGGGTAAATTAGAGACCCAGTACTTC
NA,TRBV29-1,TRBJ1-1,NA,CMTENTEAFF,TGCATGACAGAGAACACTGAAGCTTTCTTT
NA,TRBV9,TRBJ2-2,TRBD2,CASTNSGSFTGELFF,TGTGCCAGCACCAATAGCGGGAGTTTCACCGGGGAGCTGTTTTTT
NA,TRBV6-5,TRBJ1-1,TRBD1,CASSGQGRTEAFF,TGTGCCAGCAGCGGACAGGGCCGAACTGAAGCTTTCTTT
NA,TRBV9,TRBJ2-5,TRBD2,CASSVVASGNQETQYF,TGTGCCAGCAGCGTAGTGGCTAGCGGGAACCAAGAGACCCAGTACTTC
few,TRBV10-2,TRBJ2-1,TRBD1,CASRSDRATYNEQFF,TGCGCCAGCAGATCCGACAGGGCCACCTACAATGAGCAGTTCTTC
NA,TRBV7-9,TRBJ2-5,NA,CASKPNQETQYF,TGTGCCAGCAAACCGAATCAGGAGACCCAGTACTTC
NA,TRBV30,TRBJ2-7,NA,CAWSTQGIPYEQYF,TGTGCCTGGAGTACACAGGGAATTCCCTACGAGCAGTACTTC
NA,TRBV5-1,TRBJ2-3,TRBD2,CASSSGLAGSSPDTQYF,TGCGCCAGCAGCTCGGGACTAGCGGGATCCTCGCCAGATACGCAGTATTTT
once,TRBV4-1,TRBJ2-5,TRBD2,CASSQGLAGGGQETQYF,TGCGCCAGCAGCCAAGGACTAGCGGGAGGGGGGCAAGAGACCCAGTACTTC
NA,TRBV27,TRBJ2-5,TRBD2,CASSFGNPTSGEETQYF,TGTGCCAGCAGTTTCGGAAACCCGACTAGCGGAGAAGAGACCCAGTACTTC
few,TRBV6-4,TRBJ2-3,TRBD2,CASRLSGARTDTQYF,TGTGCCAGCAGACTTAGCGGGGCACGGACAGATACGCAGTATTTT
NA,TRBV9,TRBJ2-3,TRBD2,CASSVDLAGGVADTQYF,TGTGCCAGCAGCGTAGATCTAGCGGGAGGTGTGGCAGATACGCAGTATTTT
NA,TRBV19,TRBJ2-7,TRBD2,CASKEGSGRAWAEQYF,TGTGCCAGTAAGGAGGGTAGCGGGAGGGCCTGGGCCGAGCAGTACTTC
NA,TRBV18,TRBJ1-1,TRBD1,CASSPVQGVMAEAFF,TGTGCCAGCTCACCAGTACAGGGGGTTATGGCTGAAGCTTTCTTT
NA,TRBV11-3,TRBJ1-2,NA,CASSLGRQVWYGYTF,TGTGCCAGCAGCTTAGGACGACAGGTTTGGTATGGCTACACCTTC
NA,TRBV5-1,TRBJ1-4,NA,CASSLGQAARTNEKLFF,TGCGCCAGCAGCTTGGGGCAGGCAGCAAGGACTAATGAAAAACTGTTTTTT
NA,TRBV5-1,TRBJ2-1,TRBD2,CASSAGLGLADNEQFF,TGCGCCAGCAGCGCAGGATTGGGACTAGCGGACAATGAGCAGTTCTTC
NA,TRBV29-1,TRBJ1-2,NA,CSVGEIYTF,TGCAGCGTTGGGGAGATCTACACCTTC
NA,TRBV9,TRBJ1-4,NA,CASSVHRATNEKLFF,TGTGCCAGCAGCGTCCACAGGGCAACTAATGAAAAACTGTTTTTT
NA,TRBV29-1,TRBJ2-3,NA,CSDTNLAFSSDTQYF,TGCAGCGACACCAATCTAGCTTTCTCCTCAGATACGCAGTATTTT
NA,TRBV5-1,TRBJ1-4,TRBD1,CASRTGVANEKLFF,TGCGCCAGCAGAACAGGGGTGGCTAATGAAAAACTGTTTTTT
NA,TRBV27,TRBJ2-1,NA,CASSPSRDEQFF,TGTGCCAGCAGTCCCTCTCGAGATGAGCAGTTCTTC
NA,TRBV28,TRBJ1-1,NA,CASSFPGGRDTEAFF,TGTGCCAGCAGTTTTCCCGGGGGGCGGGACACTGAAGCTTTCTTT
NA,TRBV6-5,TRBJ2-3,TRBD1,CASRQDRGRSDTQYF,TGTGCCAGCAGGCAAGACAGGGGGAGGTCAGATACGCAGTATTTT
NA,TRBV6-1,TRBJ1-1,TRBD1,CASSVPGQGLRGAFF,TGTGCCAGCAGTGTCCCCGGACAGGGCCTTCGGGGAGCTTTCTTT
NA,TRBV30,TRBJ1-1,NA,CAWSDAYGNTEAFF,TGTGCCTGGAGTGACGCCTACGGGAACACTGAAGCTTTCTTT